Below, one TCR beta chain is given with its context. Its target is not known. The sample comes from a study of response to subunit inactivated influenza vaccine. The CDR3 consists of 13 residues. The germline gives CDR1 DFQATT, CDR2 SNEGSKA (reference sequence). V dropped 6 bases and J dropped 4 bases, with 15 bases sitting between them. Study-wide results and caveats: Each seasonal influenza vaccination, the authors suggested, recruits few new T cells.

One entry per CDR3 protein, called by TCRdb with MiXCR from the RT-PCR reads. The table records under 500,000 distinct CDR3 sequences, approximately 10% of them present only once. Sequences were derived from PBMCs from blood, sampled about 6 weeks after vaccination. V gene TRBV20-1 combines with J gene TRBJ2-5; no clear D gene. The TCR sequence derives from a man aged 45-65 years who received an inactivated influenza vaccine. As DNA, the CDR3 is TGCAGTGCCCCGGCACCCGGACGAGAGACCCAGTACTTC. This codes for CSAPAPGRETQYF.